This T cell receptor (beta chain) stems from a study of regulatory T cells in long-lasting Graves disease. Remarks on this clonotype: Antigen: not known. At one end, the junction sequence differs from germline, possibly due to a read error.

Regarding time point: newly diagnosed GD, antithyroid drugs for less than 3 months. PBMC-derived RNA was used for the TCR library. Findings and limits, study-wide: There was favoring of TRBV28, TRBJ1-2 and TRBJ2-5 in persistent disease. The persistent group shared fewer than 3,500 public clonotypes, more than the approximately 970 shared by new patients.

Arm-PCR with iRepertoire HTBI primers amplified the CDR3 regions for these TCR beta libraries. TCRdb reanalysed the multiplex PCR reads using MiXCR and keeps one entry per CDR3 protein. The table includes approximately 400,000 distinct CDR3 sequences, around 14% detected once. This CDR3 spans 13 amino acids. CDR1 and CDR2 (germline): SGHDT, YYEEEE. Separately, the same data were catalogued under a study of T cells in Graves' hyperthyroidism and ophthalmopathy. In that study: During a first-round RT-PCR of the TCR CDR3, the HTBI primer set was used.

This TCR was sampled from a young woman with Graves disease. V usage is TRBV5-6 and J usage is TRBJ2-7; 7 bases map to TRBD2. This sample comprised peripheral blood mononuclear cells (PBMCs), obtained at new diagnosis, from a patient treated with antithyroid drugs. The CDR3 DNA follows: TGTGCCAGCAGCGGCGGGTCCCGGCGGGAGCAATACTTC. It encodes CASSGGSRREQYF.